The 20 T cell receptor beta chains presented below share a single source sample, sequenced in a study of cytomegalovirus exposure and HLA in healthy donors. 13 Jbeta primers and 60 Vbeta primers were used for the PCR. Profiled with immunoSEQ multiplex PCR; TCRdb holds only in-frame clones, not every one. The sample carries some 150,000 clones, about 86% recorded once. The sample comprised PBMCs. The source of these receptors is a man aged 35 to 55 in good health and CMV-seropositive.

V is TRBV19 and J is TRBJ2-2; 8 bases map to TRBD2. V gave up 7 bases and J gave up 1 base; unmatched junction bases: 17. CDR1 is LNHDA and CDR2 is SQIVND in the germline V gene (reference sequence). The length of the CDR3 is 19 residues. The CDR3 coding sequence is TGTGCCAGTACCCTTTCGGGACTAGTCTTGAAGAGGAACACCGGGGAGCTGTTTTTT. Amino acids: CASTLSGLVLKRNTGELFF. Complete variable domain (other parts from reference TRBV19 and TRBJ2-2): DGGITQSPKYLFRKEGQNVTLSCEQNLNHDAMYWYRQDPGQGLRLIYYSQIVNDFQKGDIAEGYSVSREKKESFPLTVTSAQKNPTAFYLCASTLSGLVLKRNTGELFFGEGSRLTVL.

The chain uses TRBV19 and TRBJ2-7, with TRBD1 matching over 8 bases. CDR1 is LNHDA, CDR2 SQIVND, per germline (reference sequence). V gave up 3 bases and J gave up 2 bases; unmatched junction bases: 3. This CDR3 contains 14 residues. CDR3 sequence (DNA): TGTGCCAGTAGTATTCTGGACAGGGCCTACGAGCAGTACTTC. As protein: CASSILDRAYEQYF.

This clone was observed a handful of times. Other DNA variants within this sample encode the same CDR3. This chain connects TRBV5-1 to TRBJ2-7, with D possibly TRBD2 on 6 matching bases. V dropped 4 bases and J dropped 0 bases, with 20 bases sitting between them. CDR1 SGHRS and CDR2 YFSETQ come from the germline V gene. The CDR3 covers 17 residues. The CDR3 sequence is CASSGGFTSSRSYEQYF. CDR3 DNA sequence: TGCGCCAGCAGCGGCGGATTTACTAGCTCCCGCTCCTACGAGCAGTACTTC.

This clone has just a few counts. The V gene is TRBV25-1, the J gene TRBJ2-1, with 8 nucleotides matching TRBD2. The V and J ends lost 6 bases and 0 bases, in that order; junction bases with no gene match: 4. The germline V gene has CDR1 MGHDK and CDR2 SYGVNS. The CDR3 spans 15 residues. The CDR3 sequence is CASSVAGSSYNEQFF. The CDR3 nucleotides read TGTGCCAGCAGCGTAGCGGGGAGCTCCTACAATGAGCAGTTCTTC.

The chain uses TRBV6-1 and TRBJ2-2; D possibly corresponds to TRBD1 (7 bases). The germline CDR1 and CDR2 sequences are MNHNS and SASEGT. The V and J ends lost 2 bases and 4 bases respectively, with 17 bases between them. CDR3 length: 17 amino acids. CDR3 DNA: TGTGCCAGCAGTGAATGGTCGGGCAGGGGGGTCACCGGGGAGCTGTTTTTT. Amino acid sequence: CASSEWSGRGVTGELFF.

This clone has more than one count but fewer than ten. This chain links TRBV7-9 with TRBJ2-1; TRBD1 aligns across 7 bases. Germline CDR1 is SEHNR and CDR2 is FQNEAQ (reference sequence). The CDR3 has 15 amino acids. V was clipped by 2 bases and J by 5 bases; unmatched bases: 6. CDR3: CASSLTQGVHNEQFF. CDR3 nucleotides: TGTGCCAGCAGCTTAACCCAGGGGGTCCACAATGAGCAGTTCTTC.

This sequence joins TRBV11-2 and TRBJ1-1; TRBD1 might be the D (6 bases). This CDR3 region has 13 residues. Germline loops: CDR1 SGHAT, CDR2 FQNNGV. Trimming pared 8 bases from V and 7 bases from J, leaving 17 bases between. CDR3 protein: CASATYRVVEAFF. The DNA of the CDR3 is TGTGCCAGCGCTACTTACAGGGTTGTTGAAGCTTTCTTT.

The rearrangement joins TRBV5-4 to TRBJ2-3; D might be TRBD1 (6 bases). The germline CDR1 and CDR2 sequences are SGHNT and YYREEE (reference sequence). V lost 0 bases and J 4 bases, leaving 9 bases between the germline ends. This CDR3 contains 14 residues. The CDR3 region has the DNA TGTGCCAGCAGCTTGGGGACAGCCGCAGATACGCAGTATTTT. This sequence encodes CASSLGTAADTQYF.

This rearrangement joins TRBV7-2 to TRBJ2-4; D is possibly TRBD2 (6 bases). The CDR3 has 17 residues. V was shortened by 5 bases and J by 0 bases, with 17 bases between the two germline ends. In germline, CDR1 is SGHTA, CDR2 FQGNSA. DNA of the CDR3: TGTGCCAGCAGCCTGGGGGGTTTGCAGGTAGCCAAAAACATTCAGTACTTC. Its translation: CASSLGGLQVAKNIQYF.

The chain has TRBV11-3 and TRBJ1-2; no reliable D call. The CDR3 runs to 14 residues. In germline, CDR1 is SGHNT, CDR2 YENEEA. V lost 5 bases and J lost 4, with 14 bases in between. CDR3 nucleotide sequence: TGTGCCAGCAGCCCCGGTGGGCAAGGCTATGGCTACACCTTC. Protein product: CASSPGGQGYGYTF.

Only one count was recorded for this clone. The J gene is TRBJ2-3, the V gene TRBV6-4; 9 bases agree with TRBD2. CDR3 length equals 14 residues. Trimming cost V 6 bases and J 0 bases; bases outside gene matches: 1. Germline V gene sequence: CDR1 MRHNA, CDR2 SNTAGT. The CDR3 sequence is CASRSGGSTDTQYF. The CDR3 nucleotides read TGTGCCAGCAGAAGCGGGGGGAGCACAGATACGCAGTATTTT.

The chain has TRBV30 and TRBJ1-3, with no clear D. With 2 bases removed from V and 3 bases from J, the gap between germline ends came to 8 bases. CDR1 GTSNPN and CDR2 SVGIG come from the germline V gene (reference sequence). This CDR3 has 13 amino acids. This CDR3 reads CAWSRGNGNTIYF. The CDR3, as DNA: TGTGCCTGGAGTAGAGGGAATGGAAACACCATATATTTT.

In DNA, the CDR3 is TGCAGCGTGGTCACAGGGGCGTTGAACACCGGGGAGCTGTTTTTT. Its protein product is CSVVTGALNTGELFF. The chain combines TRBV29-1 with TRBJ2-2; TRBD1 matches at 7 bases. The CDR3 consists of 15 residues. Germline V gene data show CDR1 as SQVTM and CDR2 as ANQGSEA. V lost 6 bases to trimming and J lost 1 base; unmatched junction nucleotides: 8.

The chain joins TRBV7-2 to TRBJ2-1, with D possibly TRBD2 on 5 matching bases. Trimming pared 1 base from V and 3 bases from J, leaving 10 bases between. Germline CDR1 SGHTA, CDR2 FQGNSA. The CDR3 has 15 amino acids. Here the CDR3 reads CASSLVGDNYNEQFF. CDR3 DNA sequence: TGTGCCAGCAGCTTAGTGGGAGACAACTACAATGAGCAGTTCTTC. Full variable domain (missing parts from reference TRBV7-2 and TRBJ2-1): GAGVSQSPSNKVTEKGKDVELRCDPISGHTALYWYRQSLGQGLEFLIYFQGNSAPDKSGLPSDRFSAERTGGSVSTLTIQRTQQEDSAVYLCASSLVGDNYNEQFFGPGTRLTVL.

This clone was seen just once. This sequence joins TRBV7-8 and TRBJ2-1; 8 bases fit TRBD1. In germline, CDR1 is SGHVS, CDR2 FQNEAQ. The length of the CDR3 is 13 residues. Germline trimming cut 5 bases from V and 8 bases from J; bases unmatched to any gene: 5. CDR3 amino acids: CASSIDRGDEQFF. The CDR3 nucleotides are TGTGCCAGCAGCATAGACAGGGGAGATGAGCAGTTCTTC.

The chain is built from TRBV6-6 and TRBJ1-2, with D possibly TRBD1 on 6 matching bases. V was cut by 7 bases and J by 8 bases, with 20 bases left in between. The CDR3 totals 14 residues. Germline V CDR1 and CDR2: MNHNY, SVGAGI (reference sequence). CDR3 residues: CASMLGTTFWGYTF. CDR3 DNA sequence: TGTGCCAGCATGCTCGGGACAACCTTTTGGGGCTACACCTTC.

The rearrangement uses TRBV7-3 and TRBJ1-2, with a weak D call TRBD1 (6 bases). V was pared by 1 base and J by 8 bases, with 17 bases between. The CDR3 consists of 15 residues. Germline V gene sequence: CDR1 SGHTA, CDR2 FQGTGA. CDR3 in DNA: TGTGCCAGCAGCTTAAATCCAGGGGAAGTAAAGGGCTACACCTTC. This encodes CASSLNPGEVKGYTF.

Turning to this clone: This sample includes further DNA sequences coding for the same CDR3. The chain joins TRBV2 to TRBJ1-4, with D hard to call. V lost 3 bases to trimming and J lost 7 bases, with 15 bases between them. Germline V gene lookup returns CDR1 SNHLY and CDR2 FYNNEI. CDR3 length: 15 amino acids. For the CDR3, the DNA is TGTGCCAGCAGTGAGTTGTTGGGAGGGCGTGAAAAACTGTTTTTT. As protein: CASSELLGGREKLFF.

The chain links TRBV5-1 to TRBJ2-2, with 11 positions matching TRBD1. CDR1 and CDR2 (germline): SGHRS, YFSETQ. CDR3 length equals 15 residues. The V gene end was trimmed by 4 bases and the J gene end by 4 bases; junction bases not matched to a gene: 3. The DNA for the CDR3 is TGCGCCAGCAGCAAAGGGACAGGGGGCACCGGGGAGCTGTTTTTT. Its protein is CASSKGTGGTGELFF.

V usage is TRBV7-9 and J usage is TRBJ2-7, with D maybe TRBD2 (6 bases). From germline, CDR1 is SEHNR and CDR2 FQNEAQ (reference sequence). With 4 bases removed from V and 6 bases from J, the gap between germline ends came to 16 bases. The CDR3 is 14 amino acids. The CDR3 loop reads CASSSSGLQAEQYF. DNA of the CDR3: TGTGCCAGCAGCTCCTCGGGACTCCAGGCCGAGCAGTACTTC.